This entry describes one T cell receptor (beta chain). The antigen is not known. This CDR3 spans 15 amino acids. Germline CDR1 reads MDHEN; CDR2 reads SYDVKM. J lost 2 bases, V lost 5 bases, and 9 bases had no gene match. The data were obtained in a study of cytomegalovirus exposure and HLA in healthy donors. Whole-study findings and limits: In a later analysis, a missense DCLRE1C variant was linked to TCR beta V- and J-gene trimming. Later analysis revealed greater clonal expansion in HLA-associated TCR beta chains than in equally common others. The study flagged some 170 TCR beta chains as cytomegalovirus-associated.

Healthy bone marrow donors formed the donor group. PCR primers comprised 60 Vbeta and 13 Jbeta primers. Using immunoSEQ multiplex PCR, the repertoire was profiled, and TCRdb retains in-frame clones only, with some absent. This sample's clone table lists some 84,000 clones. The sequencing input was PBMCs. The chain combines TRBV28 with TRBJ2-7, with TRBD2 matching over 7 bases. This TCR was sampled from a man between 45 and 60 years old in good health and CMV-seronegative. The CDR3 sequence: CASSRGLTSAYEQYF. For the CDR3, the DNA is TGTGCCAGCAGTCGCGGACTAACTAGCGCCTACGAGCAGTACTTC.